This record concerns one TCR beta chain sequence. Time point specified: persistent/refractory GD, antithyroid drugs over 5 years with positive TRAb. PBMCs were the source of the RNA used for TCR sequencing. Building the TCR beta libraries relied on iRepertoire HTBI primers, and CDR3 regions underwent Arm-PCR. TCRdb used MiXCR to reprocess the multiplex PCR reads, holding one entry per CDR3 protein. The sample shows some 280,000 distinct CDR3 sequences, around 21% of them seen only once. The data derive from a study of regulatory T cells in long-lasting Graves disease. V shed 0 bases and J shed 6 bases, with 6 bases lying between them. Looked up from germline, CDR1 is SGHRS and CDR2 is YFSETQ. The CDR3 is 12 amino acids.

Sequences were derived from peripheral blood mononuclear cells (PBMCs), sampled when the disease was refractory, from a patient treated with antithyroid drugs. This chain connects TRBV5-1 to TRBJ1-2; no definite D call. This receptor was identified in a female donor with Graves disease. In nucleotides, the CDR3 is TGCGCCAGCAGCTTGGATGGGAATGGCTACACCTTC. The encoded protein is CASSLDGNGYTF.